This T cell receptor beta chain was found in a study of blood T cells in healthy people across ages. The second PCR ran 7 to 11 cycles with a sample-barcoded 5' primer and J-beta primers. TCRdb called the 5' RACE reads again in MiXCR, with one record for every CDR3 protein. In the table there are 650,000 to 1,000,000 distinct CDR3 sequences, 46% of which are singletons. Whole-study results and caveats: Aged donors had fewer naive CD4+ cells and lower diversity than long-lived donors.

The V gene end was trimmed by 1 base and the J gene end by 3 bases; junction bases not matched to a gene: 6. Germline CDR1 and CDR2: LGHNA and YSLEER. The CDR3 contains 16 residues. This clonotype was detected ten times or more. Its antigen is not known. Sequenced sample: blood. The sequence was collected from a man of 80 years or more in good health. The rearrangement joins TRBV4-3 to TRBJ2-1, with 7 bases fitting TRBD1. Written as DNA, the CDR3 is TGCGCCAGCAGCCAAGGTTCGACAGGGATCTACAATGAGCAGTTCTTC. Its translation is CASSQGSTGIYNEQFF.